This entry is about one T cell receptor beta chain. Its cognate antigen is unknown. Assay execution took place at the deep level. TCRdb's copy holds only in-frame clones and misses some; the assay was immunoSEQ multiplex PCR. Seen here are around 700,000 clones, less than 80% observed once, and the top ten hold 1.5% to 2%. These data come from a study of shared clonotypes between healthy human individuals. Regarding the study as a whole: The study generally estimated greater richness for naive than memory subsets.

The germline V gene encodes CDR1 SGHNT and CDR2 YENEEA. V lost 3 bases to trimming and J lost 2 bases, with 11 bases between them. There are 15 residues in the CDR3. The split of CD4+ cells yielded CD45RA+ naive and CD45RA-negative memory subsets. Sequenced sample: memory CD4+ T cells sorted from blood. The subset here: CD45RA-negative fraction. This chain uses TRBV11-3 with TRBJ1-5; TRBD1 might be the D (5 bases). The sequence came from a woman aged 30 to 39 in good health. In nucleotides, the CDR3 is TGTGCCAGCAGCTTGGGGGAAGTTGGCAATCAGCCCCAGCATTTT. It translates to CASSLGEVGNQPQHF.